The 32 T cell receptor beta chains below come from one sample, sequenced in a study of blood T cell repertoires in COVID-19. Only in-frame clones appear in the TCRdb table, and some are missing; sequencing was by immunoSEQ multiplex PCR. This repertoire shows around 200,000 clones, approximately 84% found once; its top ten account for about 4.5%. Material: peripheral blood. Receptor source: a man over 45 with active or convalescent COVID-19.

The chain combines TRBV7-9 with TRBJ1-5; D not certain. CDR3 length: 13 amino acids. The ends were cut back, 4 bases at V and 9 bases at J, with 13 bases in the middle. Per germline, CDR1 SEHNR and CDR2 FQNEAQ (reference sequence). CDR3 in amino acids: CASSSGGLRPQHF. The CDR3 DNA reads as TGTGCCAGCAGCTCTGGAGGGCTGAGGCCCCAGCATTTT.

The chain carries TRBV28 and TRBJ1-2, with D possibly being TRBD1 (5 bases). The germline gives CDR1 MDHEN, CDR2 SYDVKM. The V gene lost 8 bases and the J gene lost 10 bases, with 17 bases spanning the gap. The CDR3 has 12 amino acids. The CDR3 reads CASVQGGENYTF. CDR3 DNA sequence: TGTGCCAGCGTTCAGGGAGGGGAAAACTACACCTTC.

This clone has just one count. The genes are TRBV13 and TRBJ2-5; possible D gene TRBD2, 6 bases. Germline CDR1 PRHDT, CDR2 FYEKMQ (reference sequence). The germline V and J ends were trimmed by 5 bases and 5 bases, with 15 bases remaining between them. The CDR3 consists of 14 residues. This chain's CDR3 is CASSDRGAGETQYF. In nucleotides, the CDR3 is TGTGCCAGCAGCGACCGCGGGGCGGGGGAGACCCAGTACTTC.

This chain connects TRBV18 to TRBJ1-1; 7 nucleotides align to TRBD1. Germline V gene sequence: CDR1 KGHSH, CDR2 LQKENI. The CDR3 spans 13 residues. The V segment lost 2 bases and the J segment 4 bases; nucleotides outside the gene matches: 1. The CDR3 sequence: CASSPAGGTEAFF. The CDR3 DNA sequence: TGTGCCAGCTCACCAGCAGGGGGCACTGAAGCTTTCTTT.

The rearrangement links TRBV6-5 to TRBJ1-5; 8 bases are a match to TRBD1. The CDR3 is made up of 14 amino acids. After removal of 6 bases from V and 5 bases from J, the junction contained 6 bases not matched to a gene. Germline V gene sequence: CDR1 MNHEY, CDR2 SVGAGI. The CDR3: CASSGTGRYQPQHF. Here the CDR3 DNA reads TGTGCCAGCAGCGGGACAGGAAGGTATCAGCCCCAGCATTTT.

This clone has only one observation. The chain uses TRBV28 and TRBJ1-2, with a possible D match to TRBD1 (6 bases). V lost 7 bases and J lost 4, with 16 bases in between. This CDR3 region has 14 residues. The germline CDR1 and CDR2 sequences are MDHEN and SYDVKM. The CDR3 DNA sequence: TGTGCCAGCAACCCGCACTTACAGGGCTATGGCTACACCTTC. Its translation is CASNPHLQGYGYTF.

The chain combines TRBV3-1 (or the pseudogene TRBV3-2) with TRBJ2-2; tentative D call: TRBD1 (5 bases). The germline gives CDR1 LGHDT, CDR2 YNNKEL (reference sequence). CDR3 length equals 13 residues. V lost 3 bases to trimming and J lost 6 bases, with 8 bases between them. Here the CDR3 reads CASSQRTPGELFF. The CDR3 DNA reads TGTGCCAGCAGCCAGCGGACACCCGGGGAGCTGTTTTTT.

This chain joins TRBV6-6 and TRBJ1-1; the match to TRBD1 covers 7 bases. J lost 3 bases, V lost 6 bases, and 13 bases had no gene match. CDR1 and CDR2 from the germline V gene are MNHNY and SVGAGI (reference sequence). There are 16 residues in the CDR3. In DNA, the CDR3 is TGTGCCAGCAGGAACCCCGGGACAGTCCTTGACACTGAAGCTTTCTTT. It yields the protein CASRNPGTVLDTEAFF.

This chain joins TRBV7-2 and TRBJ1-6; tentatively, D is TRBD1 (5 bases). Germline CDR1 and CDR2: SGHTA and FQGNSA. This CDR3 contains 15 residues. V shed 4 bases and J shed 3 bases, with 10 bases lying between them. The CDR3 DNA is TGTGCCAGCAGCTCCGGACACGGCTATAATTCACCCCTCCACTTT. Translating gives CASSSGHGYNSPLHF.

CDR3 residues: CATSIKVPGGYGYTF. In DNA, the CDR3 is TGTGCCACCAGTATTAAGGTTCCAGGGGGCTATGGCTACACCTTC. The V call is TRBV24-1, the J call TRBJ1-2; 7 nucleotides align to TRBD1. V lost 6 bases and J lost 4; bases outside the gene matches: 10. Germline V gene lookup returns CDR1 KGHDR and CDR2 SFDVKD. This CDR3 contains 15 residues.

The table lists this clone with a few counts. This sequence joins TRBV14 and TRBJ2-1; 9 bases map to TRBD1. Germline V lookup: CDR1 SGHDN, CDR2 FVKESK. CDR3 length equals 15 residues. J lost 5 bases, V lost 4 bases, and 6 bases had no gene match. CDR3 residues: CASSRTDRGNNEQFF. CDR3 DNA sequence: TGTGCCAGCAGCCGAACGGACAGGGGTAACAATGAGCAGTTCTTC.

CDR3 coding DNA: TGTGCCAGCAGCCGAGTAGGGGGCACCGGGGAGCTGTTTTTT. Its translation: CASSRVGGTGELFF. The chain recombines TRBV7-8 with TRBJ2-2, with a weak D call TRBD1 (6 bases). V was cut by 5 bases and J by 4 bases, with 11 bases left in between. The CDR3 runs to 14 residues. Germline CDR1 SGHVS, CDR2 FQNEAQ.

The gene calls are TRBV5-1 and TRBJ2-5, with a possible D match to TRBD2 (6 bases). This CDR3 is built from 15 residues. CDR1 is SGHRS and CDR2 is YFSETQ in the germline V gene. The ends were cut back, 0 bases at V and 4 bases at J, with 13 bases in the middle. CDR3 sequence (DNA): TGCGCCAGCAGCTTGGGCGGGGCCAGTCGAGAGACCCAGTACTTC. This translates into CASSLGGASRETQYF. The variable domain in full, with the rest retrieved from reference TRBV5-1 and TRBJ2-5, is KAGVTQTPRYLIKTRGQQVTLSCSPISGHRSVSWYQQTPGQGLQFLFEYFSETQRNKGNFPGRFSGRQFSNSRSEMNVSTLELGDSALYLCASSLGGASRETQYFGPGTRLLVL.

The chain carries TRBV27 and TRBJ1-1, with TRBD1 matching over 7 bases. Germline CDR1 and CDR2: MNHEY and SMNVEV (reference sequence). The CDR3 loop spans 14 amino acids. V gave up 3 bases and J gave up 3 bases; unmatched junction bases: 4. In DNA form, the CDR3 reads TGTGCCAGCAGTTTCGAGGGGGCGGACACTGAAGCTTTCTTT. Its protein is CASSFEGADTEAFF.

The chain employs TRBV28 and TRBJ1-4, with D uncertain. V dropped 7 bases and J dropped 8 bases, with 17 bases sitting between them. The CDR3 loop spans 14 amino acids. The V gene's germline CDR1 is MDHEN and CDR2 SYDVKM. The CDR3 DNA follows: TGTGCCAGCACCCCTCCTGGGCGTATGGAAAAACTGTTTTTT. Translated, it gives CASTPPGRMEKLFF.

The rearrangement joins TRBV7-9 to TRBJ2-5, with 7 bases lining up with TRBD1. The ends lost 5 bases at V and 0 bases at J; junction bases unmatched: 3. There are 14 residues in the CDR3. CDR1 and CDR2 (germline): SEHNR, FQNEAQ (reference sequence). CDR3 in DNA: TGTGCCAGCAGCGGTGACAGGGACCAAGAGACCCAGTACTTC. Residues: CASSGDRDQETQYF.

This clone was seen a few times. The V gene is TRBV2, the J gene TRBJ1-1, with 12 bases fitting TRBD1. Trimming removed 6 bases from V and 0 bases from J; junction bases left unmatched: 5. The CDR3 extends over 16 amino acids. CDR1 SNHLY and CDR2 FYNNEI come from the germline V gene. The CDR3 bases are TGTGCCAGCAGCGCCGGGACAGGGGGCGTGAACACTGAAGCTTTCTTT. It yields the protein CASSAGTGGVNTEAFF.

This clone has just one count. The CDR3 loop reads CASSLGPDRDNYGYTF. CDR3 DNA: TGCGCCAGCAGCTTGGGCCCCGACAGGGACAACTATGGCTACACCTTC. J is TRBJ1-2 and V is TRBV5-1, with 7 bases identical to TRBD1. The CDR3 has 16 residues. Germline loops: CDR1 SGHRS, CDR2 YFSETQ. The V gene end was trimmed by 0 bases and the J gene end by 2 bases; junction bases not matched to a gene: 7.

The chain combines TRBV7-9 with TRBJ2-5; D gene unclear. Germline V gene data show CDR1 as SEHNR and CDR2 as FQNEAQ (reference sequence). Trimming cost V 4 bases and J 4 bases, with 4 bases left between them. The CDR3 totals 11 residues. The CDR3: CASSSRETQYF. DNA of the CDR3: TGTGCCAGCAGCTCTCGAGAGACCCAGTACTTC.

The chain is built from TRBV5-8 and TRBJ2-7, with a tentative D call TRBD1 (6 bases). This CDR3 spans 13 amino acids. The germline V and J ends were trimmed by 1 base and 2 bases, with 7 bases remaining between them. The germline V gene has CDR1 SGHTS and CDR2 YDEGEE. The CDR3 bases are TGTGCCAGCAGCTTGAGGGGGACCTACGAGCAGTACTTC. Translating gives CASSLRGTYEQYF.

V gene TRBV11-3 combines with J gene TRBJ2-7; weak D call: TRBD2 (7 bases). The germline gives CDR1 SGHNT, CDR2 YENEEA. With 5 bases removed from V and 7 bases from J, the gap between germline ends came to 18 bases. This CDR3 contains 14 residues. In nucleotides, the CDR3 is TGTGCCAGCAGCCCCACGGCGGGGGCGCTTGAGCAGTACTTC. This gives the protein CASSPTAGALEQYF.

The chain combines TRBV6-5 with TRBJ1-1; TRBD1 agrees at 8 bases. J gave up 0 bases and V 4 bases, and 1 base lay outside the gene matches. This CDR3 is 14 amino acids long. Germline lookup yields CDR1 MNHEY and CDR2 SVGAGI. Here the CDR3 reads CASSWTGMNTEAFF. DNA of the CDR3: TGTGCCAGCAGTTGGACAGGGATGAACACTGAAGCTTTCTTT.

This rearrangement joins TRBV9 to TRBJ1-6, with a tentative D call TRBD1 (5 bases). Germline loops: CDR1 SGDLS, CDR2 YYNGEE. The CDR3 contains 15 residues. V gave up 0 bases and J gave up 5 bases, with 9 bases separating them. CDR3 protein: CASSVAPTDNSPLHF. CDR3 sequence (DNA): TGTGCCAGCAGCGTAGCCCCGACAGATAATTCACCCCTCCACTTT.

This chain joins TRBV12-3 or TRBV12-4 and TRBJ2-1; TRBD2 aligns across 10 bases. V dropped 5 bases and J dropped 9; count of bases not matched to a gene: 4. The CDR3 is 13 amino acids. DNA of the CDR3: TGTGCCAGCAGTAGCGGGGGGGTGGGTGAGCAGTTCTTC. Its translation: CASSSGGVGEQFF.

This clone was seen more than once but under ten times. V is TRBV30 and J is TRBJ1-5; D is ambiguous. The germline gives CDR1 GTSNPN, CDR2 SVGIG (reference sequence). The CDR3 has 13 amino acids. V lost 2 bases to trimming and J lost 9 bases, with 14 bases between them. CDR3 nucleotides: TGTGCCTGGAGTCGAGGGCCCACCTCGCCCCAGCATTTT. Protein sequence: CAWSRGPTSPQHF.

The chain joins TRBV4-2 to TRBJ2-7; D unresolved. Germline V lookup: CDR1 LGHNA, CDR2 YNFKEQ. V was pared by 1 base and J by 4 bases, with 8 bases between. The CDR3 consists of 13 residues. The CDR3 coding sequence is TGTGCCAGCAGCCAAGTGTTAACTTACGAGCAGTACTTC. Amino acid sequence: CASSQVLTYEQYF.

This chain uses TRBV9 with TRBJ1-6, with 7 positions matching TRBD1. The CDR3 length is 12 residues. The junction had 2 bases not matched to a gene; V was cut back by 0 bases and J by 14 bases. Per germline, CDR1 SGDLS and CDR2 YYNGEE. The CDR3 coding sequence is TGTGCCAGCAGCGTAGGGGGACAGTCCCTCCACTTT. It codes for CASSVGGQSLHF.

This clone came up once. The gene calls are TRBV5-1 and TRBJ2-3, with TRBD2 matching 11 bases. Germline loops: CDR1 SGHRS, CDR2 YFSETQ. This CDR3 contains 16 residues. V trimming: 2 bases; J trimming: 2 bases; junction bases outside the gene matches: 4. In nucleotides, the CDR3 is TGCGCCAGCAGCTTAAGACTAGCGGGGACCACAGATACGCAGTATTTT. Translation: CASSLRLAGTTDTQYF.

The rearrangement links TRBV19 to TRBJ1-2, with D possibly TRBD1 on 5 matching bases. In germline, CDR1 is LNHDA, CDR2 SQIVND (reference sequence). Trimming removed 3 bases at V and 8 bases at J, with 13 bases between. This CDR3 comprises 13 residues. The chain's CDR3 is CASSIRGGEGYTF. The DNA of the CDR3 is TGTGCCAGTAGTATTCGCGGAGGGGAGGGCTACACCTTC.

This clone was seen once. The CDR3 DNA sequence: TGCGCCAGCAGCCAAGTTTGGACAGGGGACTATGGCTACACCTTC. This sequence encodes CASSQVWTGDYGYTF. The chain recombines TRBV4-1 with TRBJ1-2, with 9 bases identical to TRBD1. The CDR3 spans 15 residues. The V segment lost 1 base and the J segment 3 bases; nucleotides outside the gene matches: 3. Germline assignment: CDR1 MGHRA and CDR2 YSYEKL.

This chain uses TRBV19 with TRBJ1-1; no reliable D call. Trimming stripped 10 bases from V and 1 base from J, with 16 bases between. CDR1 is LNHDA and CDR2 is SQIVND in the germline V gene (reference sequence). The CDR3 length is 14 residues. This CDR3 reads CATHPGIRNTEAFF. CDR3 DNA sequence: TGTGCCACCCACCCGGGGATCCGGAACACTGAAGCTTTCTTT. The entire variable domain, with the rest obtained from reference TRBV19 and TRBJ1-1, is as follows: DGGITQSPKYLFRKEGQNVTLSCEQNLNHDAMYWYRQDPGQGLRLIYYSQIVNDFQKGDIAEGYSVSREKKESFPLTVTSAQKNPTAFYLCATHPGIRNTEAFFGQGTRLTVV.

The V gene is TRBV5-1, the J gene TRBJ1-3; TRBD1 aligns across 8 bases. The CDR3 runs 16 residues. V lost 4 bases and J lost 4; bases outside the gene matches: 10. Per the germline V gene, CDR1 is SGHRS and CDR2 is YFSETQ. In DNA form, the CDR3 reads TGCGCCAGCAGCCTAGGACAGGGAGGAAACGGAAACACCATATATTTT. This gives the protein CASSLGQGGNGNTIYF.